Listed below are T cell receptor beta chains from one sample, sequenced in a study of OX40 agonist ivuxolimab in advanced cancers. Measured with immunoSEQ multiplex PCR; TCRdb has only the in-frame clones, and not every one. The table shows tens of thousands of clones, with more than 80% occurring only once. The specimen was CD4+ or CD8+ T cells sorted from blood, collected in a trial of the OX40 agonist ivuxolimab. All receptors derive from an adult with an advanced solid tumor such as melanoma, head and neck, liver or kidney cancer. Each CDR3 is given without its conserved first and last residue.

14,TRBV5-4,ASSHSPSGSSYEQY
14,TRBV18,ASSPRKGQSNQPQH
13,TRBV19,ASSDRGSYNSPLH
12,TRBV7-2,ASSPGPMNEKLF
12,TRBV7-9,ASSPGPSVDTQY
13,TRBV27,ASSLLPRPGDTQY
11,TRBV6-5,ASRSSGREKLF
11,TRBV19,ASSDRSHQPQH
13,TRBV2,ASTQAGTSSETQY
13,TRBV6-1,ASSEGAGEDYGYT
14,TRBV5-1,ASSLALGAGEETQY
15,TRBV28,ASSVVFGKWDQNEQF
11,TRBV29-1,SAKRSSYNEQF
12,TRBV28,ASSSLGPLNEQF
15,TRBV5-6,ASSHLGTIVTPYEQY
11,TRBV5-8,ASTGLATDTQY
12,TRBV13,ASSLYDSPNEQY
12,TRBV5-6,ASSLPQNTDTQY
13,TRBV28,ASSLSSRGSYGYT
12,TRBV5-1,ASRVSGPLDTQY
12,TRBV5-1,ASSLVGQRYEQY
11,TRBV5-1,ASSLGGTDTQY
9,TRBV2,ASSGTVSYT
14,TRBV16,ASSHLGTPLTYEQY
10,TRBV7-9,ASSLVGDTQY
11,TRBV7-7,ASSLELTDTQY
13,TRBV11-1,ASSYDRGGNTEAF
13,TRBV6-5,ASSYSTRVNTEAF
11,TRBV28,ASRRVGSSGYT
9,TRBV19,ASLVDTEAF
13,TRBV5-4,ASSSDPGSAGEAF
12,TRBV5-1,ASNNRGMDTEAF
12,TRBV6-5,AISDRAGGNGYT
12,TRBV27,ASRRSQGSYEQY
12,TRBV6-1,ASRRGQRLYEQY
11,TRBV27,ASSSWGWRGYT
15,TRBV5-1,ASSLGLRTSGRETQY
12,TRBV7-9,ASSLGGLGEKLF
9,TRBV19,ASFRQGEQY
12,TRBV5-1,ASSLRTTNEKLF
15,TRBV4-1,ASSHALSGRRNYGYT
13,TRBV19,ASSMGPVGNQPQH
13,TRBV5-5,ASTHQGEGNQPQH
12,TRBV19,ASSTPGLANEQF
12,TRBV28,ASSSGAASYEQY
13,TRBV5-1,ASSLVTVGNTEAF
13,TRBV5-1,ASTPGAGTHNEQF
16,TRBV4-2,ASSQDPASGGRPDTQY
13,TRBV11-2,ASTAGSGAYNEQF
15,TRBV7-9,ASSFGGLAGEVYEQY
13,TRBV4-2,ASSQDRQGENEQF
9,TRBV7-2,ASSPDRGMY
11,TRBV29-1,SVGRGYTDTQY
13,TRBV2,ASSGVGGLYNEQF
12,TRBV28,ASSQSGLANGQF